This is a list of T cell receptor beta chains from one sample in a study of shared clonotypes between healthy human individuals. TCRdb's table, derived via immunoSEQ multiplex PCR, lists solely in-frame clones and lacks some. This sample has some 2,000,000 clones, with approximately 95% found just once. Sequencing was carried out using naive CD4+ T cells sorted from blood. The receptor source for this set is a man between 18 and 35 years old in good health. CDR3s include the opening cysteine and the closing phenylalanine or tryptophan. D genes are given only for firm matches. Size is omitted from some rows. Given values are once, few, many or a class for expanded clones.

clone_size | j_call | v_call | d_call | cdr3_nt | cdr3_aa
- | TRBJ2-2 | TRBV25-1 | - | TGTGCCAGCAGGGAAATGGAGGAAGGCACCGGGGAGCTGTTTTTT | CASREMEEGTGELFF
- | TRBJ2-1 | TRBV2 | - | TGTGCCAGCACGGCGAACAATGAGCAGTTCTTC | CASTANNEQFF
once | TRBJ1-2 | TRBV15 | - | TGTGCCACCAGCAGAGATAAGGCAGGGGACCCTGGCTACACCTTC | CATSRDKAGDPGYTF
- | TRBJ2-3 | TRBV28 | - | TGTGCCAGCAGTTTCGGAGGCTTCCATACGCAGTATTTT | CASSFGGFHTQYF
- | TRBJ2-1 | TRBV6-6 | - | TGTGCCTCGTTTGAGGGAGGCACCTACAATGAGCAGTTCTTC | CASFEGGTYNEQFF
once | TRBJ2-7 | TRBV6-6 | TRBD2 | TGTGCCACCACCGGGGGGTACGAGCAGTACTTC | CATTGGYEQYF
once | TRBJ2-7 | TRBV5-6 | TRBD1 | TGTGCCAGCAGCTCCCTAACAGGGGGCTACGAGCAGTACTTC | CASSSLTGGYEQYF
- | TRBJ2-1 | TRBV5-4 | TRBD2 | TGTGCCAGCAGCTTCCCGGGACTAGCGGGACCGCGGACCACCTACAATGAGCAGTTCTTC | CASSFPGLAGPRTTYNEQFF
- | TRBJ1-2 | TRBV7-2 | - | TGTGCCAGCGCGAACAGGGCAGCTAACTATGGCTACACCTTC | CASANRAANYGYTF
- | TRBJ1-2 | TRBV7-8 | - | TGTGCCAGCAGCTTAGGGACCCCTAATTATGGCTACACCTTC | CASSLGTPNYGYTF
- | TRBJ2-7 | TRBV18 | - | TGTGCCAGCTCCCCGGGGGTATACGAGCAGTACTTC | CASSPGVYEQYF
- | TRBJ1-2 | TRBV18 | - | TGTGCCAGCTCACCCGGCCGGGTCAACTATGGCTACACCTTC | CASSPGRVNYGYTF
- | TRBJ2-3 | TRBV2 | TRBD1 | TGTGCCAGCAGGAGGTTCCGGGACAGAAGCACAGATACGCAGTATTTT | CASRRFRDRSTDTQYF
- | TRBJ1-6 | TRBV6-6 | - | TGTGCCAGCAGTTACGACCCCTATAATTCACCCCTCCACTTT | CASSYDPYNSPLHF
- | TRBJ1-1 | TRBV19 | - | TGTGCCAGTAGTATAGGGACATATAAGGCTGAAGCTTTCTTT | CASSIGTYKAEAFF
- | TRBJ1-1 | TRBV5-1 | - | TGCGCCAGCAGAGCCGGGGGGATCCGGGACACTGAAGCTTTCTTT | CASRAGGIRDTEAFF
- | TRBJ1-2 | TRBV27 | TRBD1 | TGTGCCAGCAGTCCGTCGGACAGGGTCTATGGCTACACCTTC | CASSPSDRVYGYTF
- | TRBJ2-1 | TRBV11-2 | TRBD1 | TGTGCCAGCAGCCAGGGGACAGGGGCCTACAATGAGCAGTTCTTC | CASSQGTGAYNEQFF
- | TRBJ2-7 | TRBV7-2 | TRBD1 | TGTGCCAGCAGCCTCGACAGGGGGTTTTACGAGCAGTACTTC | CASSLDRGFYEQYF
- | TRBJ2-1 | TRBV10-3 | - | TGTGCCATCAGTCGGGGGAGCGGTTCCTACAATGAGCAGTTCTTC | CAISRGSGSYNEQFF